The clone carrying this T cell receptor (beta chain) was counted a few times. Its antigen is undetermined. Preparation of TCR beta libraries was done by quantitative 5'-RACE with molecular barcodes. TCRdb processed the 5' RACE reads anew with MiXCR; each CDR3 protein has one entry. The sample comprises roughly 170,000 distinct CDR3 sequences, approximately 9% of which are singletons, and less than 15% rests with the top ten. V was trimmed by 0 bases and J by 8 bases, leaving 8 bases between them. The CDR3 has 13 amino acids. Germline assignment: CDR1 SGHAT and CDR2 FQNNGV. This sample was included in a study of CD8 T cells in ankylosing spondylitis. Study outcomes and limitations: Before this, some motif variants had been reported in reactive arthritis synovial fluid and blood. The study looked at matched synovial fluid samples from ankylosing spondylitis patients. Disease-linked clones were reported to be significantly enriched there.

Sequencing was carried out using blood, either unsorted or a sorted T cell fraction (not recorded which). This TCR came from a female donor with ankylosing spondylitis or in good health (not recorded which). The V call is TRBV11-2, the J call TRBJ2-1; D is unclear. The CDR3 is CASSLDAGDEQFF. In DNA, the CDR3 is TGTGCCAGCAGCTTAGATGCTGGAGATGAGCAGTTCTTC. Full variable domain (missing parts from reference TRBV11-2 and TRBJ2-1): EAGVAQSPRYKIIEKRQSVAFWCNPISGHATLYWYQQILGQGPKLLIQFQNNGVVDDSQLPKDRFSAERLKGVDSTLKIQPAKLEDSAVYLCASSLDAGDEQFFGPGTRLTVL.